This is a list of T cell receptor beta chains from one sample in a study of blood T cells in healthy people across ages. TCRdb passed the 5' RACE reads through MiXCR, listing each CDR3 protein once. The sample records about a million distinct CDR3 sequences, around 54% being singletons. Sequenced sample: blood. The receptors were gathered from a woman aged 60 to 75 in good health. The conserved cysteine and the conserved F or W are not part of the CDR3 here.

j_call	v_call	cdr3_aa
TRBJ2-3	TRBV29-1	SVSEGLDTQY
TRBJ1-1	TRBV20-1	SARVKNTEAF
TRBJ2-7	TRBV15	ATSRDQIGAQY
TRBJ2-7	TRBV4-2	ASSQGTGGYYEQY
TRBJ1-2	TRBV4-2	ASSQPNPGGKDYGYT
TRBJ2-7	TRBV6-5	ASSYQGLGTYEQY
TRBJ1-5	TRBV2	ASTRDRADLQPQH
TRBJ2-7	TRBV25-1	ASSPPSDQAYEQY
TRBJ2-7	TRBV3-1	ASSQAQVPRDEQY
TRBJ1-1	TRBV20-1	SARDGGDTEAF
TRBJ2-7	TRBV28	ASLRDRAPYEQY
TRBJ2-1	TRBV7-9	ASSPTSGGLGNEQF
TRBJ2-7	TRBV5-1	ASQAAAGDYEQY
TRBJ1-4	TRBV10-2	ASSESWGQEEKLF
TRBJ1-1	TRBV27	ASRGLAEAF
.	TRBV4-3	ASSQAGLAGGTQY
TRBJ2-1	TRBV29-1	SMTSPANEQF
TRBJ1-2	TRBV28	ASSLFHPGQGGGGYT
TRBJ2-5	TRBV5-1	ASSPDGNQETQY
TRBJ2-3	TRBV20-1	SALAGLTDTQY
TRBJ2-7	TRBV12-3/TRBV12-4	ASSYRRRRYEQY
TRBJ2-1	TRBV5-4	ATSGDSVYNEQF
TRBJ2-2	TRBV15	ATSRDTGRGTGELF
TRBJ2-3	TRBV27	ASSFLLDRDSTDTQY
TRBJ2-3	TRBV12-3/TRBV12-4	ASSLGQTTQY
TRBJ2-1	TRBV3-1	ASSPILAGLNEQF
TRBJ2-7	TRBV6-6	ASSSGADSYEQY
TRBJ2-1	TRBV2	ASSVLAGGGYEQF
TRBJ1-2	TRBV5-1	ASSLRRPGDGYT